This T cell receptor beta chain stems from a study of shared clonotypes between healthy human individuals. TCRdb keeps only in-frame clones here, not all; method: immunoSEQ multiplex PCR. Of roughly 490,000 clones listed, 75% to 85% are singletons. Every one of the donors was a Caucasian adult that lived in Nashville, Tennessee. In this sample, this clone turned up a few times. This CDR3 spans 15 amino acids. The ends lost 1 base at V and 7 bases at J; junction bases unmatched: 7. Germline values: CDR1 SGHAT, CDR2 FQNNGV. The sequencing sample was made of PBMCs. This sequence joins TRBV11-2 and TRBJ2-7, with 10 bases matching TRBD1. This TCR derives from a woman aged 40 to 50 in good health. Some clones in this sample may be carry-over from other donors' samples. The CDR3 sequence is CASSLGTGGSFEQYF. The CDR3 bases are TGTGCCAGCAGCTTAGGGACAGGGGGATCTTTTGAGCAGTACTTC.